Below, 14 T cell receptor beta chains from the same sample are listed, as sequenced in a study of blood T cell repertoires in COVID-19. The assay was immunoSEQ multiplex PCR, and TCRdb's table has in-frame clones only and misses some. This sample has about 270,000 clones, with around 86% found just once. Sequencing was done on a sample of peripheral blood. The receptors derive from a woman between 55 and 75 years old who had recovered from COVID-19.

CDR3 sequence reads: CASSAGTGIQPQHF. In DNA form, the CDR3 reads TGTGCCAGCAGTGCCGGGACAGGGATTCAGCCCCAGCATTTT. The chain carries TRBV2 and TRBJ1-5; the match to TRBD1 covers 9 bases. Germline V gene data show CDR1 as SNHLY and CDR2 as FYNNEI. The V segment lost 4 bases and the J segment 6 bases; nucleotides outside the gene matches: 4. The CDR3 totals 14 residues.

This chain links TRBV6-5 with TRBJ1-2; 7 bases align to TRBD1. Germline loops: CDR1 MNHEY, CDR2 SVGAGI. The CDR3 runs 13 residues. The V gene end was trimmed by 5 bases and the J gene end by 7 bases; junction bases not matched to a gene: 7. The CDR3 DNA sequence: TGTGCCAGCAGTACCGGGACAGTTCGTGGCTACACCTTC. The encoded protein is CASSTGTVRGYTF.

This rearrangement joins TRBV18 to TRBJ2-1; D possibly corresponds to TRBD2 (6 bases). This CDR3 region has 15 residues. CDR1 and CDR2 (germline): KGHSH, LQKENI. V lost 2 bases, J lost 2 bases, and 10 bases lay in between. The CDR3 sequence: CASSPISGTYNEQFF. CDR3 coding DNA: TGTGCCAGCTCACCAATTAGCGGTACCTACAATGAGCAGTTCTTC.

This chain links TRBV7-3 with TRBJ2-1, with a tentative D call TRBD2 (5 bases). Per germline, CDR1 SGHTA and CDR2 FQGTGA. Trimming stripped 5 bases from V and 7 bases from J, with 15 bases between. The CDR3 contains 14 residues. DNA for the CDR3: TGTGCCAGCAGCCAGCGGACCGGTGGGAATGAGCAGTTCTTC. Residues: CASSQRTGGNEQFF. The entire variable domain, with the rest obtained from reference TRBV7-3 and TRBJ2-1, is as follows: GAGVSQTPSNKVTEKGKYVELRCDPISGHTALYWYRQSLGQGPEFLIYFQGTGAADDSGLPNDRFFAVRPEGSVSTLKIQRTERGDSAVYLCASSQRTGGNEQFFGPGTRLTVL.

This clone showed up just once. The chain has TRBV6-2 or TRBV6-3 and TRBJ2-7; D is unclear. The CDR3 is 15 residues long. Trimming took 5 bases from V and 3 from J, leaving 17 bases between them. Germline V CDR1 and CDR2: MNHEY, SVGEGT. The CDR3 protein is CASSIPSLGFYEQYF. The CDR3 DNA follows: TGTGCCAGCAGTATTCCCTCCCTAGGATTCTACGAGCAGTACTTC.

CDR3 in DNA: TGTGCCAGCAGCCAAGGAGGGACTAGCGGGACGAATGAGCAGTTCTTC. Translated, it gives CASSQGGTSGTNEQFF. The chain carries TRBV3-1 (or the pseudogene TRBV3-2) and TRBJ2-1; the match to TRBD2 covers 13 bases. This CDR3 has 16 amino acids. J gave up 7 bases and V 1 base, and 4 bases lay outside the gene matches. The V gene's germline CDR1 is LGHDT and CDR2 YNNKEL (reference sequence).

Worth noting for this clone: Other DNA sequences in the sample encode the same CDR3. For the CDR3, the DNA is TGCGCCAGCAGCTCAGGCCAGCCGAACACTGAAGCTTTCTTT. Its translation: CASSSGQPNTEAFF. The chain employs TRBV5-1 and TRBJ1-1; D is unresolved. Germline lookup yields CDR1 SGHRS and CDR2 YFSETQ. V was clipped by 3 bases and J by 1 base, with 10 bases between them. The CDR3 consists of 14 residues.

Only one count was recorded for this clone. V usage is TRBV11-2 and J usage is TRBJ2-3, with D unresolved. The germline V and J ends were trimmed by 1 base and 4 bases, with 9 bases remaining between them. The germline CDR1 and CDR2 sequences are SGHAT and FQNNGV. This CDR3 comprises 14 residues. The DNA for the CDR3 is TGTGCCAGCAGCTTAGGAGGTGGGTCAGATACGCAGTATTTT. As protein: CASSLGGGSDTQYF.

V and J are TRBV28 and TRBJ2-2; a weak D match, TRBD2 (6 bases). V shed 1 base and J shed 5 bases, with 8 bases lying between them. Germline V gene data show CDR1 as MDHEN and CDR2 as SYDVKM. This CDR3 comprises 14 residues. In DNA form, the CDR3 reads TGTGCCAGCAGTTTATTCGCGGGGACCGGGGAGCTGTTTTTT. Translated: CASSLFAGTGELFF.

The rearrangement joins TRBV7-2 to TRBJ2-7, with D perhaps matching TRBD2 (5 bases). The CDR3 is 15 residues long. CDR1 SGHTA and CDR2 FQGNSA come from the germline V gene. Trimming stripped 5 bases from V and 4 bases from J, with 18 bases between. The CDR3 DNA reads as TGTGCCAGCAGCCTTATGCGGGTTGTACAATACGAGCAGTACTTC. Residues: CASSLMRVVQYEQYF.

The rearrangement uses TRBV18 and TRBJ1-5, with 11 positions matching TRBD1. Trimming at V came to 1 base and at J to 3 bases, leaving 2 bases not matched to a gene. This CDR3 is 16 amino acids long. Per germline, CDR1 KGHSH and CDR2 LQKENI. The CDR3 loop reads CASSPRTGGDNQPQHF. As DNA, the CDR3 is TGTGCCAGCTCACCACGGACAGGGGGCGACAATCAGCCCCAGCATTTT.

The chain carries TRBV7-8 and TRBJ1-5; possible D gene TRBD1, 5 bases. Between the trimmed V and J ends, which lost 0 bases and 6 bases, there was a span of 12 bases. This CDR3 contains 15 residues. Per germline, CDR1 SGHVS and CDR2 FQNEAQ. The DNA for the CDR3 is TGTGCCAGCAGCTTAGCGAACGGGGGAGGTCAGCCCCAGCATTTT. Protein sequence: CASSLANGGGQPQHF.

The chain is built from TRBV6-2 or TRBV6-3 and TRBJ1-5; D is perhaps TRBD1 (6 bases). Germline V gene data show CDR1 as MNHEY and CDR2 as SVGEGT. V dropped 4 bases and J dropped 2 bases, with 15 bases sitting between them. This CDR3 has 16 amino acids. This CDR3 reads CASSSLSNRGNQPQHF. Here the CDR3 DNA reads TGTGCCAGCAGTTCGTTATCGAACAGGGGCAATCAGCCCCAGCATTTT.

The J gene is TRBJ1-2, the V gene TRBV28; no definite D call. Trimming shortened V by 2 bases and J by 13 bases, and 20 bases separated the two germline ends. This CDR3 is built from 14 residues. Germline CDR1 and CDR2: MDHEN and SYDVKM. The CDR3 reads CASSLNDDGGGGTF. The CDR3 DNA follows: TGTGCCAGCAGTTTAAACGACGACGGTGGAGGTGGCACCTTC.